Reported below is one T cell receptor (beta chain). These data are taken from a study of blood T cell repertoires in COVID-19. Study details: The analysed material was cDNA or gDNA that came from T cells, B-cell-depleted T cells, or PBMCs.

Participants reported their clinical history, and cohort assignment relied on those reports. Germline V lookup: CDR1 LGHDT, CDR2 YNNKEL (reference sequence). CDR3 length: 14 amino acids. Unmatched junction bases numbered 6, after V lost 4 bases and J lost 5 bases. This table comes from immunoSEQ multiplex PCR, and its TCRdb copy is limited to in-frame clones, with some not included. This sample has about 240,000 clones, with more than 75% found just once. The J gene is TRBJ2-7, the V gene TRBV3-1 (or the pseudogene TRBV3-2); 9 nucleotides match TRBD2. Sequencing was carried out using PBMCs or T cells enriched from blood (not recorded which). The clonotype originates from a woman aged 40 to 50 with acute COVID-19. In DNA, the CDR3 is TGTGCCAGCAGCCCTCGTAGCGGGAGCCACGAGCAGTACTTC. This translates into CASSPRSGSHEQYF.